These T cell receptor beta chains were read from a single sample in a study of follicular helper T cells after annual influenza vaccination. Assay used: immunoSEQ multiplex PCR; TCRdb lists only in-frame clones, some missing. The profile shows approximately 12,000 clones, roughly 80% of them singletons. Sample: CXCR5- memory CD4+ T cells sorted from blood, taken on the day of influenza vaccination. Receptor source: an adult who received the influenza vaccine. CDR3s include the opening cysteine and the closing phenylalanine or tryptophan. Fields, in order: clone size, V gene, D gene, J gene, CDR3 protein, CDR3 DNA. A D gene is named only where the DNA matches it firmly. Clone sizes are given selectively: once, few, many, or a class where the clone is expanded.

size: NA
V: TRBV30
D: TRBD1
J: TRBJ2-2
CDR3: CAWKEGTGLTGELFF
DNA: TGTGCCTGGAAAGAGGGGACAGGTCTAACCGGGGAGCTGTTTTTT

size: NA
V: TRBV29-1
D: NA
J: TRBJ2-2
CDR3: CSVEGDLPTGELFF
DNA: TGCAGCGTTGAAGGGGACCTCCCCACCGGGGAGCTGTTTTTT

size: few
V: TRBV10-3
D: NA
J: TRBJ2-6
CDR3: CAISGGSTILSGANVLTF
DNA: TGTGCCATCAGCGGCGGATCAACCATCCTATCTGGGGCCAACGTCCTGACTTTC

size: NA
V: TRBV6-4
D: NA
J: TRBJ2-3
CDR3: CASSVRERPRTDTQYF
DNA: TGTGCCAGCAGTGTCCGGGAGCGGCCCCGCACAGATACGCAGTATTTT

size: NA
V: TRBV4-1
D: NA
J: TRBJ2-3
CDR3: CASSHGALSTDTQYF
DNA: TGCGCCAGCAGCCACGGGGCCCTCAGCACAGATACGCAGTATTTT

size: NA
V: TRBV6-1
D: NA
J: TRBJ1-2
CDR3: CASSGTTRQKGAF
DNA: TGTGCCAGCAGTGGGACAACCCGACAGAAGGGTGCCTTC

size: NA
V: TRBV6-4
D: TRBD1
J: TRBJ2-3
CDR3: CASSRDRGTDTQYF
DNA: TGTGCCAGCAGTAGGGACAGGGGCACAGATACGCAGTATTTT

size: NA
V: TRBV7-6
D: TRBD2
J: TRBJ2-1
CDR3: CASSLGEGLGQFF
DNA: TGTGCCAGCAGCTTAGGGGAGGGTCTGGGGCAGTTCTTC

size: few
V: TRBV6-5
D: NA
J: TRBJ1-6
CDR3: CASSYQRNSPLHF
DNA: TGTGCCAGCAGTTATCAACGGAATTCACCCCTCCACTTT

size: NA
V: TRBV29-1
D: TRBD1
J: TRBJ2-1
CDR3: CSVGQTSNEQFF
DNA: TGCAGCGTGGGACAGACCAGCAATGAGCAGTTCTTC

size: NA
V: TRBV6-1
D: NA
J: TRBJ2-3
CDR3: CASSVEPGTDTQYF
DNA: TGTGCCAGCAGTGTCGAACCGGGCACAGATACGCAGTATTTT

size: NA
V: TRBV6-5
D: NA
J: TRBJ1-6
CDR3: CASSYSRIGPLHF
DNA: TGTGCCAGCAGTTACTCGCGAATTGGTCCCCTCCACTTT

size: NA
V: TRBV7-9
D: NA
J: TRBJ1-1
CDR3: CASSFVYTEAFF
DNA: TGTGCCAGCAGCTTTGTGTACACTGAAGCTTTCTTT

size: NA
V: TRBV7-3
D: TRBD2
J: TRBJ2-1
CDR3: CASSQTAGSSYNEQFF
DNA: TGTGCCAGCAGCCAAACAGCGGGGAGCTCCTACAATGAGCAGTTCTTC

size: NA
V: TRBV7-2
D: TRBD2
J: TRBJ2-5
CDR3: CASSFRTSGAKETQYF
DNA: TGTGCCAGCAGCTTCCGAACTAGCGGGGCTAAGGAGACCCAGTACTTC

size: NA
V: TRBV14
D: NA
J: TRBJ2-1
CDR3: CASSFNRDKNEQFF
DNA: TGTGCCAGCAGTTTTAACCGGGACAAAAATGAGCAGTTCTTC

size: NA
V: TRBV7-8
D: NA
J: TRBJ1-4
CDR3: CASIPTITGIGGEKLFF
DNA: TGTGCCAGCATCCCGACCATTACAGGGATTGGGGGTGAAAAACTGTTTTTT

size: NA
V: TRBV6-5
D: NA
J: TRBJ1-1
CDR3: CARGAETEAFF
DNA: TGTGCCAGGGGGGCGGAGACTGAAGCTTTCTTT

size: NA
V: TRBV4-3
D: TRBD1
J: TRBJ1-2
CDR3: CASSQVQGGAFYGYTF
DNA: TGCGCCAGCAGCCAGGTGCAGGGGGGAGCATTCTATGGCTACACCTTC

size: NA
V: TRBV7-9
D: NA
J: TRBJ1-3
CDR3: CASSFLTGTSGNTIYF
DNA: TGTGCCAGCAGCTTTCTCACAGGGACATCTGGAAACACCATATATTTT

size: NA
V: TRBV19
D: TRBD1
J: TRBJ1-2
CDR3: CASRDRAQQSYGYTF
DNA: TGTGCCAGCCGGGACAGGGCACAACAGAGCTATGGCTACACCTTC

size: NA
V: TRBV4-1
D: NA
J: TRBJ1-1
CDR3: CASSRTIPRGGVNTEAFF
DNA: TGCGCCAGCAGCCGAACAATTCCTCGGGGAGGCGTGAACACTGAAGCTTTCTTT

size: NA
V: TRBV7-3
D: NA
J: TRBJ1-1
CDR3: CASSPGQMNTEAFF
DNA: TGTGCCAGCAGCCCCGGACAGATGAACACTGAAGCTTTCTTT

size: NA
V: TRBV11-2
D: NA
J: TRBJ2-3
CDR3: CASSLVVGVQYF
DNA: TGTGCCAGCAGCTTAGTGGTTGGGGTCCAGTATTTT

size: NA
V: TRBV19
D: TRBD1
J: TRBJ1-2
CDR3: CASTLQPGQRYGYTF
DNA: TGTGCCAGTACTCTCCAGCCGGGACAGCGCTATGGCTACACCTTC

size: NA
V: TRBV10-3
D: NA
J: TRBJ1-2
CDR3: CAIRVRTDYGYTF
DNA: TGTGCCATCAGGGTTAGGACGGACTATGGCTACACCTTC

size: NA
V: TRBV18
D: NA
J: TRBJ2-2
CDR3: CASSPILTGELFF
DNA: TGTGCCAGCTCACCAATTCTCACCGGGGAGCTGTTTTTT

size: NA
V: TRBV4-3
D: NA
J: TRBJ2-7
CDR3: CASSQELGTNEQYF
DNA: TGCGCCAGCAGCCAAGAATTGGGCACGAACGAGCAGTACTTC

size: NA
V: TRBV7-9
D: NA
J: TRBJ2-5
CDR3: CASSLAGGETQYF
DNA: TGTGCCAGCAGCTTAGCCGGGGGAGAGACCCAGTACTTC

size: NA
V: TRBV6-5
D: NA
J: TRBJ2-2
CDR3: CAGRQGRTGELFF
DNA: TGTGCCGGCCGGCAGGGACGGACCGGGGAGCTGTTTTTT

size: NA
V: TRBV6-1
D: NA
J: TRBJ2-7
CDR3: CASSDNGGRTYEQYF
DNA: TGTGCCAGCAGTGATAACGGGGGCCGGACCTACGAGCAGTACTTC

size: NA
V: TRBV9
D: NA
J: TRBJ1-1
CDR3: CASSLLPNTEAFF
DNA: TGTGCCAGCAGCCTACTTCCGAACACTGAAGCTTTCTTT

size: few
V: TRBV5-1
D: NA
J: TRBJ2-7
CDR3: CASSPGSRAYEQYF
DNA: TGCGCCAGCAGCCCTGGGTCACGGGCCTACGAGCAGTACTTC

size: NA
V: TRBV7-8
D: NA
J: TRBJ1-2
CDR3: CASSFGGYGYTF
DNA: TGTGCCAGCAGCTTCGGGGGCTATGGCTACACCTTC

size: NA
V: TRBV14
D: NA
J: TRBJ1-2
CDR3: CASSQRPRRGGYTF
DNA: TGTGCCAGCAGCCAAAGACCCAGGAGGGGTGGCTACACCTTC

size: few
V: TRBV7-2
D: NA
J: TRBJ1-2
CDR3: CASSPRAYSGGYTF
DNA: TGTGCCAGCAGCCCCCGGGCCTATTCGGGCGGCTACACCTTC

size: few
V: TRBV4-2
D: TRBD1
J: TRBJ2-2
CDR3: CASHTGTVQTGELFF
DNA: TGTGCCAGTCACACCGGGACAGTTCAAACCGGGGAGCTGTTTTTT

size: NA
V: TRBV5-1
D: TRBD2
J: TRBJ2-3
CDR3: CASSLLTSGGAVDTQYF
DNA: TGCGCCAGCAGCTTGTTGACTAGCGGGGGGGCCGTGGATACGCAGTATTTT

size: NA
V: TRBV2
D: NA
J: TRBJ2-1
CDR3: CASSAQVGRKFF
DNA: TGTGCCAGCAGCGCCCAGGTCGGGAGAAAGTTCTTC

size: NA
V: TRBV19
D: NA
J: TRBJ2-4
CDR3: CASSADRNIQYF
DNA: TGTGCCAGTAGTGCTGACAGGAACATTCAGTACTTC

size: NA
V: TRBV7-2
D: NA
J: TRBJ2-3
CDR3: CASSLSSPTQYF
DNA: TGTGCCAGCAGCTTAAGTTCTCCAACGCAGTATTTT

size: NA
V: TRBV7-9
D: TRBD1
J: TRBJ1-1
CDR3: CASSLRQGIGTEAFF
DNA: TGTGCCAGCAGCTTAAGACAGGGGATAGGCACTGAAGCTTTCTTT

size: few
V: TRBV5-4
D: NA
J: TRBJ1-2
CDR3: CASSLFHLPGYTF
DNA: TGTGCCAGCAGCTTGTTCCACTTACCAGGCTACACCTTC

size: once
V: TRBV5-1
D: NA
J: TRBJ2-3
CDR3: CASSFQGADTQYF
DNA: TGCGCCAGCAGCTTTCAAGGGGCAGATACGCAGTATTTT

size: NA
V: TRBV7-2
D: TRBD2
J: TRBJ2-2
CDR3: CASSLRSGGPGSGELFF
DNA: TGTGCCAGCAGCTTAAGGAGCGGGGGCCCAGGAAGCGGGGAGCTGTTTTTT

size: NA
V: TRBV29-1
D: TRBD1
J: TRBJ1-4
CDR3: CSVGRDRGEKLFF
DNA: TGCAGCGTCGGCCGGGACAGGGGGGAAAAACTGTTTTTT

size: few
V: TRBV5-1
D: NA
J: TRBJ2-7
CDR3: CASSPGVQRAYEQYF
DNA: TGCGCCAGCAGCCCGGGGGTACAACGTGCCTACGAGCAGTACTTC

size: NA
V: TRBV5-1
D: TRBD2
J: TRBJ2-2
CDR3: CASSRGTGGSYTGELFF
DNA: TGCGCCAGCAGCCGGGGCACCGGGGGGTCATACACCGGGGAGCTGTTTTTT

size: NA
V: TRBV27
D: TRBD2
J: TRBJ2-1
CDR3: CASSFPGLAGVNEQFF
DNA: TGTGCCAGCAGTTTTCCGGGACTAGCGGGGGTCAATGAGCAGTTCTTC

size: NA
V: TRBV27
D: NA
J: TRBJ2-5
CDR3: CASSFRETQYF
DNA: TGTGCCAGCAGTTTTCGGGAGACCCAGTACTTC